One and the same sample provided the 8 T cell receptor beta chains below, sequenced in a study of identical twins. TCRdb itself ran the 5' RACE reads through MiXCR, one entry per CDR3 protein. The table shows some 760,000 distinct CDR3 sequences, with about 18% occurring only once. The same specimen was also included in a second study, on T cells expressing NK-cell markers.

Material for sequencing was PBMCs. The receptors shown here come from a woman younger than 35 in good health.

This clonotype was picked up a small number of times. The V call is TRBV27, the J call TRBJ2-5, with D tentatively TRBD2 (6 bases). This CDR3 has 14 residues. Germline CDR1 is MNHEY and CDR2 is SMNVEV (reference sequence). V was clipped by 5 bases and J by 5 bases, with 15 bases between them. The CDR3 coding sequence is TGTGCCAGCAGTGGGGGATCCCGGGGGGAGACCCAGTACTTC. The encoded protein is CASSGGSRGETQYF.

Ten or more counts support this clonotype. This chain joins TRBV7-9 and TRBJ2-1; 12 bases match TRBD2. The length of the CDR3 is 16 residues. Trimming cost V 4 bases and J 4 bases; bases outside gene matches: 5. The germline CDR1 and CDR2 sequences are SEHNR and FQNEAQ (reference sequence). The CDR3 sequence is CASSSGLAGIYNEQFF. CDR3 nucleotide sequence: TGTGCCAGCAGCTCCGGACTAGCGGGGATATACAATGAGCAGTTCTTC. Using reference TRBV7-9 and TRBJ2-1 for the parts outside the CDR3, the full variable domain is DTGVSQNPRHKITKRGQNVTFRCDPISEHNRLYWYRQTLGQGPEFLTYFQNEAQLEKSRLLSDRFSAERPKGSFSTLEIQRTEQGDSAMYLCASSSGLAGIYNEQFFGPGTRLTVL.

This clonotype was seen a few times. The rearrangement uses TRBV7-2 and TRBJ2-1; no clear D. Germline V gene data show CDR1 as SGHTA and CDR2 as FQGNSA. Trimming cost V 1 base and J 5 bases, with 6 bases left between them. This CDR3 contains 13 residues. This CDR3 reads CASSLGINNEQFF. Here the CDR3 DNA reads TGTGCCAGCAGCTTAGGAATAAACAATGAGCAGTTCTTC.

This clonotype came up many times. At one end, the junction sequence differs from germline, possibly due to a read error. This chain links TRBV6-5 with TRBJ2-3, with D possibly being TRBD2 (6 bases). The CDR3 is made up of 13 amino acids. CDR1 is MNHEY and CDR2 is SVGAGI in the germline V gene. DNA of the CDR3: TGTGCCAGTAGTTGGGGGGGCACAGATACGCAGTATTTT. It translates to CASSWGGTDTQYF.

The chain is built from TRBV7-2 and TRBJ2-1; 7 nucleotides line up with TRBD2. V dropped 5 bases and J dropped 15; count of bases not matched to a gene: 13. Germline V gene lookup returns CDR1 SGHTA and CDR2 FQGNSA. The CDR3 is 13 amino acids. This CDR3 reads CASSRARDYLPFF. The CDR3 DNA is TGTGCCAGCAGCCGAGCTAGGGACTATTTGCCGTTCTTC.

The CDR3 spells CAIKRDQNTGELFF. CDR3 coding DNA: TGCGCCATCAAGCGGGACCAGAACACCGGGGAGCTGTTTTTT. This chain connects TRBV5-1 to TRBJ2-2, with 7 bases that match TRBD2. Trimming cost V 9 bases and J 1 base; bases outside gene matches: 6. The length of the CDR3 is 14 residues. Germline V CDR1 and CDR2: SGHRS, YFSETQ.

This clonotype has only a few counts. This chain links TRBV6-5 with TRBJ2-5; D uncertain. The CDR3 consists of 15 residues. Germline V CDR1 and CDR2: MNHEY, SVGAGI. Trimming removed 0 bases from V and 1 base from J, with 9 bases in between. CDR3 in amino acids: CASSYSRLAQETQYF. The CDR3 DNA sequence: TGTGCCAGCAGTTACTCGAGATTGGCCCAAGAGACCCAGTACTTC.

The chain uses TRBV6-5 and TRBJ2-6; D is undetermined. Germline V CDR1 and CDR2: MNHEY, SVGAGI. Deletions cut 0 bases from V and 1 base from J, with 7 bases between. This CDR3 has 16 residues. The CDR3 DNA reads TGTGCCAGCAGTTACTCAGACTTTTCTGGGGCCAACGTCCTGACTTTC. Translated, it gives CASSYSDFSGANVLTF.